This paragraph covers one TCR beta chain sequence. Its antigen is unidentified. TCRdb keeps only in-frame clones here, not all; method: immunoSEQ multiplex PCR. There are 100,000 to 150,000 clones in the sample; 85% to 90% occur only once, and around 4.4% lies in the top ten. This specimen belongs to a study of T cell responses to AZD1222 COVID-19 vaccine. General study results and limits: The donor group comprised mostly white British people and more females; the analysis possibly underestimated clonal diversity.

The CDR3 contains 14 residues. Trimming took off 3 bases at V and 1 base at J, with 9 bases between the two ends. The germline V gene has CDR1 KGHSH and CDR2 LQKENI. Material: peripheral blood, obtained 28 days after the second AZD1222 dose. The sequence came from an adult who received the AZD1222 COVID-19 vaccine. The V call is TRBV18, the J call TRBJ1-1; D gene ambiguous. The CDR3 spells CASSPYRENTEAFF. CDR3 nucleotides: TGTGCCAGCTCACCCTACCGGGAGAACACTGAAGCTTTCTTT.